This T cell receptor beta chain originates from a study of T cell responses to AZD1222 COVID-19 vaccine. Study in general: Second-dose schedules of about 4 or about 12 weeks were combined. Study-wide results and caveats: No repertoire was sampled before or during the peak T cell response, only after it.

To note about this clone: Its cognate antigen is unknown.

This CDR3 region has 16 residues. Unmatched junction bases numbered 7, after V lost 3 bases and J lost 2 bases. CDR1 is MDHEN, CDR2 SYDVKM, per germline. Sequenced by immunoSEQ multiplex PCR; TCRdb stores in-frame clones only, minus some. Of about 150,000 clones listed, 85% to 95% are singletons. The chain recombines TRBV28 with TRBJ1-1; 9 bases agree with TRBD1. This clonotype was obtained from an adult in good health. The sample consisted of peripheral blood, taken on day 0 of AZD1222 vaccination. CDR3 sequence (DNA): TGTGCCAGCAGTTTCTCACAGGGGGCCATCAACACTGAAGCTTTCTTT. This encodes CASSFSQGAINTEAFF. Full variable domain (rest looked up from reference TRBV28 and TRBJ1-1): DVKVTQSSRYLVKRTGEKVFLECVQDMDHENMFWYRQDPGLGLRLIYFSYDVKMKEKGDIPEGYSVSREKKERFSLILESASTNQTSMYLCASSFSQGAINTEAFFGQGTRLTVV.